This paragraph covers one TCR beta chain sequence. The data originate from a study of T cell changes during pregnancy in multiple sclerosis. The V gene's germline CDR1 is KGHSY and CDR2 FQNENV. CDR3 length: 17 residues. Trimming stripped 2 bases from V and 0 bases from J, with 16 bases between. Here immunoSEQ multiplex PCR was the method, and the copy in TCRdb shows in-frame clones only, minus some. Seen here are fewer than 12,000 clones, more than 85% observed once, and the top ten hold 4.5% to 5.5%. This TCR was recovered from a female donor in good health, enrolled as a control in a pregnancy study. This chain connects TRBV16 to TRBJ1-1, with D tentatively TRBD1 (5 bases). The sequences come from CD8+ T cells from peripheral blood mononuclear cells, collected in the first trimester of pregnancy. CDR3 in amino acids: CASSQTLTAIMNTEAFF. The CDR3, as DNA: TGTGCCAGCAGCCAAACCTTGACAGCTATCATGAACACTGAAGCTTTCTTT. The full variable domain, rest sourced from reference TRBV16 and TRBJ1-1, is GEEVAQTPKHLVRGEGQKAKLYCAPIKGHSYVFWYQQVLKNEFKFLISFQNENVFDETGMPKERFSAKCLPNSPCSLEIQATKLEDSAVYFCASSQTLTAIMNTEAFFGQGTRLTVV.